Listed below are T cell receptor beta chains from one sample, sequenced in a study of graft-versus-host responses after intestinal transplantation. TCRdb's copy holds only in-frame clones and misses some; the assay was immunoSEQ multiplex PCR. The repertoire has 50,000 to 75,000 clones, 90% of them found once; the top ten carry about 1.7%. Their recognized antigens are unknown. The specimen was unstimulated CD8+ T cells sorted from spleen or lymph node cells, collected before transplant. The receptors derive from a human donor who was the organ donor for an intestinal transplant. Each CDR3 is given with its conserved first and last residue.

V	length	J	CDR3
TRBV27	14	TRBJ2-7	CASSYSGGSYEQYF
TRBV5-6	16	TRBJ2-3	CASSLQGWRRTDTQYF
TRBV7-3	18	TRBJ2-2	CASSPDSVLGGSTGELFF
TRBV6-5	15	TRBJ2-7	CASSLLAGEGYEQYF
TRBV27	12	TRBJ2-1	CASSLVGTEQFF
TRBV11-2	13	TRBJ2-1	CAGGGSSYNEQFF
TRBV12-5	13	TRBJ2-1	CASGLGAAQEQFF
TRBV7-2	16	TRBJ2-7	CASSLVRQGISYEQYF
TRBV19	14	TRBJ2-1	CASSIDTSFDEQFF
TRBV27	18	TRBJ2-1	CASSLSLGWREVNNEQFF
TRBV5-1	20	TRBJ2-1	CASSLILGENSPGLTERKFF
TRBV9	15	TRBJ2-5	CASSSRTGGAETQYF
TRBV28	14	TRBJ1-1	CASSLSVTGTEAFF
TRBV27	15	TRBJ2-7	CASSTPGQGAYEQYF
TRBV5-1	16	TRBJ2-5	CASSFLAGELPETQYF
TRBV6-1	14	TRBJ2-2	CASSEGQYTGELFF
TRBV13	16	TRBJ2-3	CANSPEASRGTDTQYF
TRBV7-9	14	TRBJ1-2	CASRERQGPAGYTF
TRBV7-9	16	TRBJ2-5	CASSLVLTSGKETQYF